The clone carrying this T cell receptor (beta chain) showed up just once. As yet, its antigen is unknown. Only in-frame clones appear in the TCRdb table, and some are missing; sequencing was by immunoSEQ multiplex PCR. The top ten hold about a tenth of the sample, which has tens of thousands of clones, approximately 80% seen once. This sample is drawn from a study of T cells in localized non-small cell lung cancer. Trimming at V came to 2 bases and at J to 8 bases, leaving 10 bases not matched to a gene. There are 16 residues in the CDR3. The germline gives CDR1 MNHEY, CDR2 SVGAGI. Study results and caveats: Peak T cell clonality was found in uninvolved adjacent lung, exceeding tumor. Sequence data derive from only one tumor region, so heterogeneity remains possible. Adjacent lung exhibited a median of approximately 50 among the 100 most abundant tumor clones.

This clonotype was obtained from a female donor of 60 years or more with stage I lung adenocarcinoma. The chain uses TRBV6-5 and TRBJ2-1, with TRBD2 matching 9 bases. The sample consisted of peripheral blood, taken before any cancer treatment. Written as DNA, the CDR3 is TGTGCCAGCAGTTACAGCCTGGGCGGGAGGGGCCATGAGCAGTTCTTC. It specifies CASSYSLGGRGHEQFF.